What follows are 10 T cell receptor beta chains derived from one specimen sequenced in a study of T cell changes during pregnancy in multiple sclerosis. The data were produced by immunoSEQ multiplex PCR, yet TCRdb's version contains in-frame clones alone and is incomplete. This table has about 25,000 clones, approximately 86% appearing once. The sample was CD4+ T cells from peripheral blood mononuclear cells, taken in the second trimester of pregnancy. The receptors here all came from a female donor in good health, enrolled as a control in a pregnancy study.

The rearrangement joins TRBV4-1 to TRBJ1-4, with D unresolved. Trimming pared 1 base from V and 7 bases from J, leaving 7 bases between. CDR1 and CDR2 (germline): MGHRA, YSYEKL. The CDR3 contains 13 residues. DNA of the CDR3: TGCGCCAGCAGCCAAGTCCAGGTTGAAAAACTGTTTTTT. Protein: CASSQVQVEKLFF.

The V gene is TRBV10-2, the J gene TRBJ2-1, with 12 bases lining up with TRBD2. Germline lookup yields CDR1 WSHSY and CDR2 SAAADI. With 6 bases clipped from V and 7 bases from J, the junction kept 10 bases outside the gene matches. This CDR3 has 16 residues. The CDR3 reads CASRDRGLAGMNEQFF. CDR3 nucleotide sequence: TGCGCCAGCAGAGATAGAGGACTAGCGGGAATGAATGAGCAGTTCTTC.

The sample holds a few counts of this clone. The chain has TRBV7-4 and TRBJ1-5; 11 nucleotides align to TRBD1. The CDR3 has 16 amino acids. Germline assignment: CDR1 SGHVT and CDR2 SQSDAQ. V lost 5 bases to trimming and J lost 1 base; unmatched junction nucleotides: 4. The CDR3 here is CASSGRDRGSNQPQHF. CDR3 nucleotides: TGTGCCAGCAGCGGCCGGGACAGGGGGAGCAATCAGCCCCAGCATTTT.

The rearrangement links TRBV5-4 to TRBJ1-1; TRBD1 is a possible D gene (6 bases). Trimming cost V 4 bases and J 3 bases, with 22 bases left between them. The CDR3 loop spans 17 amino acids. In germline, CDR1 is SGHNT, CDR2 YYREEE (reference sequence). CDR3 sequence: CASSKMRQEKGYTEAFF. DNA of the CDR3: TGTGCCAGCAGCAAAATGAGACAGGAGAAGGGGTACACTGAAGCTTTCTTT.

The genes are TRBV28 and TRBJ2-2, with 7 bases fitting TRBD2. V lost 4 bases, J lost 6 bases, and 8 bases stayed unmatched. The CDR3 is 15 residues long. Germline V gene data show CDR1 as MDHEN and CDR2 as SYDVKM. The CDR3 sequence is CASSSWSGKAGELFF. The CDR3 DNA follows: TGTGCCAGCAGTTCCTGGAGCGGGAAAGCCGGGGAGCTGTTTTTT.

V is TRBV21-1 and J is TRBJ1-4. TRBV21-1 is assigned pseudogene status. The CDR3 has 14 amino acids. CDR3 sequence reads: CASSRVQGGGKTVF. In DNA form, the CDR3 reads TGTGCCAGCAGCAGAGTACAGGGCGGGGGAAAAACTGTTTTT.

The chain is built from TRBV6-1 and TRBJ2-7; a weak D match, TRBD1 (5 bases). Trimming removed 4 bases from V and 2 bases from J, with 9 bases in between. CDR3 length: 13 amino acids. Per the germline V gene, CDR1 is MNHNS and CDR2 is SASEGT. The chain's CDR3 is CASSATGTYEQYF. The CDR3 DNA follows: TGTGCCAGCAGTGCCACAGGAACCTACGAGCAGTACTTC.

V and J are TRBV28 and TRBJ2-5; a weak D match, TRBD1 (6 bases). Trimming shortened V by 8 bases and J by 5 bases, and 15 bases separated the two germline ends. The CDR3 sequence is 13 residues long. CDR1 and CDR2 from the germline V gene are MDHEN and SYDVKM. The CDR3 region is CASRGTSWETQYF. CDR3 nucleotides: TGTGCCAGCCGTGGGACATCCTGGGAGACCCAGTACTTC.

This CDR3 is CASSQANSETQYF. Written as DNA, the CDR3 is TGCGCCAGCAGCCAAGCAAATTCAGAGACCCAGTACTTC. The V gene is TRBV4-1, the J gene TRBJ2-5; D unclear. The CDR3 spans 13 residues. V was cut by 1 base and J by 4 bases, with 7 bases left in between. Germline CDR1 reads MGHRA; CDR2 reads YSYEKL.

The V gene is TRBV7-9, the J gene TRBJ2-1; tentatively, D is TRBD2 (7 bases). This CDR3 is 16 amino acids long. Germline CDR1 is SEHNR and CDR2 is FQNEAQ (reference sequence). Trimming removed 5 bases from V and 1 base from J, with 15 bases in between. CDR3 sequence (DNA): TGTGCCAGCAGCCCGCGTGAGGGGGGGTCCTACAATGAGCAGTTCTTC. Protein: CASSPREGGSYNEQFF.